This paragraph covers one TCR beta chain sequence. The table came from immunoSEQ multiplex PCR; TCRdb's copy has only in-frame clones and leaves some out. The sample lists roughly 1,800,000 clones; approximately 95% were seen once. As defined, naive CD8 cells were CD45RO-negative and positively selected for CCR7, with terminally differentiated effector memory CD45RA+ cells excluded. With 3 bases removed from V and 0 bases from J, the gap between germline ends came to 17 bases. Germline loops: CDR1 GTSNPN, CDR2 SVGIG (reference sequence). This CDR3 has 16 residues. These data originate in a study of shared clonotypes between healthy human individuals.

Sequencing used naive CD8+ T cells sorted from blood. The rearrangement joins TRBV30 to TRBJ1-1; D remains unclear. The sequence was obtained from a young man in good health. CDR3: CAWSLDSLSMNTEAFF. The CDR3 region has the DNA TGTGCCTGGAGCTTGGATTCCCTTTCTATGAACACTGAAGCTTTCTTT.